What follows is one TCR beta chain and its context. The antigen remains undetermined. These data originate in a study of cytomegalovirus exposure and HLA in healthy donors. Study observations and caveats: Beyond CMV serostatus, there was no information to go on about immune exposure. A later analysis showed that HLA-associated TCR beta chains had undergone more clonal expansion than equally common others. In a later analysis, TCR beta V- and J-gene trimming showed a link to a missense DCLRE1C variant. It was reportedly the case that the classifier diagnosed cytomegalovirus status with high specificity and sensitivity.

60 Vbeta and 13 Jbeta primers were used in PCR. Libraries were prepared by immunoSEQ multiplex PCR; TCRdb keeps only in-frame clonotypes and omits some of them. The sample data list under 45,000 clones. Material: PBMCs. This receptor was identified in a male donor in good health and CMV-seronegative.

The CDR3 reads CASSYTGTAEVNYGYTF. The DNA for the CDR3 is TGTGCCAGCAGTTACACCGGGACAGCCGAAGTTAACTATGGCTACACCTTC. The chain uses TRBV13 and TRBJ1-2, with 7 bases fitting TRBD1. V was clipped by 6 bases and J by 1 base; unmatched bases: 14. This CDR3 contains 17 residues. Germline lookup yields CDR1 PRHDT and CDR2 FYEKMQ (reference sequence).